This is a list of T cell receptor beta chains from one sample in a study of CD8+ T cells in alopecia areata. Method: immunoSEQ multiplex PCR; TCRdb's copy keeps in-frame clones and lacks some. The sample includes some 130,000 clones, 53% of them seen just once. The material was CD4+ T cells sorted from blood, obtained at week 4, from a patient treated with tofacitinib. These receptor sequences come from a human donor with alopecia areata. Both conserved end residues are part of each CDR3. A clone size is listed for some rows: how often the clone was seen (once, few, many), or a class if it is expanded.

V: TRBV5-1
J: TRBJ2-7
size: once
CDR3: CASSLTGDEQYF

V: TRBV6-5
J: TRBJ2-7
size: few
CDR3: CASSTRDSTYEQYF

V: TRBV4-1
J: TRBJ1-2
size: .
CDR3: CASSQDPGTGYTF

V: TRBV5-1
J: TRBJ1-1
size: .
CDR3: CASSPTGTSNTEAFF

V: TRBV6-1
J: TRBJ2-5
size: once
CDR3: CASSGQGLETQYF

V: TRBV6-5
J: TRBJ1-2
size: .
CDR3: CASSRGTTGQGLTF

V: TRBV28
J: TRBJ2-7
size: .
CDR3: CASSLWDSSYEQYF

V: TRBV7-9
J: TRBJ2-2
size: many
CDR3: CASSPHTRTGELFF

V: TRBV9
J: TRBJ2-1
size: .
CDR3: CASSVVAAGVPNEQFF

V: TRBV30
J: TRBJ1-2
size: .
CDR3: CAWRKGLLYGYTF

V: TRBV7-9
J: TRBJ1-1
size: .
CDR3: CASSLKWGTEAFF

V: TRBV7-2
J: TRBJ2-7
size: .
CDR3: CASSLDPGRSDEQYF

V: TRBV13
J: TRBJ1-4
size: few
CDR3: CASSLRNEKLFF

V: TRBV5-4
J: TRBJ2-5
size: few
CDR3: CASSPNLGGRETQYF

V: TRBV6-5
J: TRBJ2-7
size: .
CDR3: CASSYARGGDEQYF

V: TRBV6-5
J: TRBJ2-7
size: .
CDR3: CASSHTSGGTYEQYF

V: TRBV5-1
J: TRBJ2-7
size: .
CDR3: CASSSLDRSYEQYF

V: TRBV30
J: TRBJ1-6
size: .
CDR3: CAWSVPGLAPNSPLHF

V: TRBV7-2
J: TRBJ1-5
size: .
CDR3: CASSLYQGGNQPQHF

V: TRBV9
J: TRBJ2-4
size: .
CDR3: CASSSYGGKNIQYF

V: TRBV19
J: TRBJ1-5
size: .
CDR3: CASTDRPAGQPQHF

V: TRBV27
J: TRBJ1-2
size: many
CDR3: CASRPDRGYGYTF

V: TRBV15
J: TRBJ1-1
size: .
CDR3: CATSRGAGGKTEAFF

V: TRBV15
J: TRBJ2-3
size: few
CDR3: CATSRVLAGLQNTQYF

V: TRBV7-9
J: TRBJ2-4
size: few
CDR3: CASSLVSAGKGDIQYF

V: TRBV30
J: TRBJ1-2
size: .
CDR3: CAWSRWVSEGGYTF

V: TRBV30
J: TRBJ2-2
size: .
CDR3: CAWGRLGTGELFF